What follows is one TCR beta chain and its context. This sample was included in a study of blood T cell repertoires in COVID-19. Study context: The origin of the acute and convalescent COVID-19 samples was the United States, Italy and Spain. The analysed material was cDNA or gDNA that came from T cells, B-cell-depleted T cells, or PBMCs.

Germline V gives CDR1 SGHTA, CDR2 FQGNSA. CDR3 length: 16 residues. V was trimmed by 5 bases and J by 0 bases, leaving 13 bases between them. In the original analysis: Counts of nucleated cells, estimated from reference gene primer amplification, were obtained. Using immunoSEQ multiplex PCR, the repertoire was profiled, and TCRdb retains in-frame clones only, with some absent. From that table come the V and J calls and clone size; the DNA was used to work out D and trimming. The repertoire has approximately 310,000 clones, about 90% of them found once; the top ten carry 7.8%. The sequenced sample consisted of peripheral blood. This clonotype originated in a woman aged 45-59 years who had recovered from COVID-19. This chain connects TRBV7-2 to TRBJ2-2, with D maybe TRBD2 (5 bases). CDR3 nucleotide sequence: TGTGCCAGCAGCCCGTTTGAGGGCGCGAACACCGGGGAGCTGTTTTTT. Amino acid sequence: CASSPFEGANTGELFF.